These 10 T cell receptor beta chains were sequenced from one sample in a study of shared T cell receptors in the human thymus. Assay: immunoSEQ multiplex PCR; the TCRdb copy retains only in-frame clones and omits some. The data contain almost 550,000 clones, approximately 78% of them seen just once; the ten biggest clones take up more than 0.01%. These same data were also listed under a study on human thymus T cells.

What was sequenced was thymocytes. The receptors shown here come from a boy under two years old with a congenital heart defect.

The rearrangement uses TRBV5-3 and TRBJ1-2; D ambiguous. TRBV5-3 is an ORF for which the function is uncertain. V was shortened by 4 bases and J by 8 bases, with 15 bases between the two germline ends. The CDR3 has 13 amino acids. CDR3 DNA: TGTGCCAGAAGCCCTGGAAGGGAGGAAGGCTACACCTTC. Encoded protein: CARSPGREEGYTF.

This clone has only a few counts. V is TRBV19 and J is TRBJ2-7; 10 bases align to TRBD1. The germline V gene has CDR1 LNHDA and CDR2 SQIVND (reference sequence). CDR3 length equals 16 residues. V was clipped by 5 bases and J by 0 bases; unmatched bases: 7. The CDR3 DNA reads TGTGCCAGTAGTCCGTGGGACAGGGGCTACTCCTACGAGCAGTACTTC. Translated, it gives CASSPWDRGYSYEQYF.

This clone was seen a few times. The chain links TRBV5-1 to TRBJ2-3, with 10 nucleotides matching TRBD1. There are 16 residues in the CDR3. Germline CDR1 SGHRS, CDR2 YFSETQ. The V gene end was trimmed by 1 base and the J gene end by 3 bases; junction bases not matched to a gene: 5. This chain's CDR3 is CASSLRQGARTDTQYF. The CDR3 DNA sequence: TGCGCCAGCAGCTTGCGACAGGGGGCAAGGACAGATACGCAGTATTTT.

The CDR3 nucleotides are TGTGCCATCAGTGACCCAACGTGGGGGGGCAATCAGCCCCAGCATTTT. Encoded protein: CAISDPTWGGNQPQHF. The V and J genes are TRBV10-3 and TRBJ1-5; D perhaps matches TRBD1 (5 bases). The length of the CDR3 is 16 residues. V lost 3 bases to trimming and J lost 2 bases, with 14 bases between them. The germline CDR1 and CDR2 sequences are ENHRY and SYGVKD.

CDR3 bases: TGCAGCGTTGAGGGGGGGCACCGAGCTTTCTTT. This encodes CSVEGGHRAFF. The gene calls are TRBV29-1 and TRBJ1-1; maybe TRBD1 (6 bases). Germline values: CDR1 SQVTM, CDR2 ANQGSEA. The germline V and J ends were trimmed by 3 bases and 10 bases, with 12 bases remaining between them. There are 11 residues in the CDR3.

The V call is TRBV2, the J call TRBJ2-3; no clear D gene. V shed 4 bases and J shed 3 bases, with 14 bases lying between them. The CDR3 length is 15 residues. Germline CDR1 reads SNHLY; CDR2 reads FYNNEI. In DNA form, the CDR3 reads TGTGCCAGCAGTGGTCAGACTGGAGAGACAGATACGCAGTATTTT. Protein product: CASSGQTGETDTQYF.

The chain couples TRBV19 to TRBJ1-2; D call uncertain. Trimming removed 5 bases at V and 4 bases at J, with 14 bases between. Germline CDR1 and CDR2: LNHDA and SQIVND (reference sequence). This CDR3 comprises 14 residues. Written as DNA, the CDR3 is TGTGCCAGTAGTCCTAACGCCGGTGTCTATGGCTACACCTTC. It translates to CASSPNAGVYGYTF.

The chain recombines TRBV27 with TRBJ2-2, with 7 bases lining up with TRBD2. Germline values: CDR1 MNHEY, CDR2 SMNVEV (reference sequence). V was clipped by 6 bases and J by 7 bases; unmatched bases: 17. The CDR3 spans 17 residues. The chain's CDR3 is CASSPELGREIGGELFF. CDR3 bases: TGTGCCAGCAGCCCAGAGCTTGGGAGGGAGATCGGCGGGGAGCTGTTTTTT.

This chain joins TRBV9 and TRBJ2-2; 10 bases match TRBD2. V lost 0 bases and J lost 4; bases outside the gene matches: 3. The CDR3 totals 16 residues. CDR1 is SGDLS, CDR2 YYNGEE, per germline. CDR3 loop: CASSVVGTSVTGELFF. DNA for the CDR3: TGTGCCAGCAGCGTAGTCGGGACTAGCGTCACCGGGGAGCTGTTTTTT.

This clone was seen more than once but under ten times. The rearrangement uses TRBV28 and TRBJ2-7, with D possibly matching TRBD2 (5 bases). V dropped 8 bases and J dropped 6 bases, with 17 bases sitting between them. CDR1 MDHEN and CDR2 SYDVKM come from the germline V gene. The CDR3 is 13 amino acids. The CDR3 region has the DNA TGTGCCAGCGTTTATCCCCCTGGACTCGAGCAGTACTTC. Its protein product is CASVYPPGLEQYF.